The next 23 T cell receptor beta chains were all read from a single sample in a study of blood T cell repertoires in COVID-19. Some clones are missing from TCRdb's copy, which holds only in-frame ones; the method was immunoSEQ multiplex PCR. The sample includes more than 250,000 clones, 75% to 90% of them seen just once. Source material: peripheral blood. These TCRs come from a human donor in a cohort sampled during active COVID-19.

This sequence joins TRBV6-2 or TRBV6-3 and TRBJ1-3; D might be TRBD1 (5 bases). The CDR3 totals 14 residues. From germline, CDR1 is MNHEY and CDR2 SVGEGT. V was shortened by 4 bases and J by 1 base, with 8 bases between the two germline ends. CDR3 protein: CASSFRQSGNTIYF. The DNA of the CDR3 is TGTGCCAGCAGTTTTCGACAGTCTGGAAACACCATATATTTT.

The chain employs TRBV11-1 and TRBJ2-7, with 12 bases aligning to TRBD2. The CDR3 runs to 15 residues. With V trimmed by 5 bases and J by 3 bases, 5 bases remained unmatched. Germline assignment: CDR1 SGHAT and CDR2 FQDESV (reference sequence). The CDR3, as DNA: TGTGCCAGCAGCGAAGGACTAGCGGGACTCTACGAGCAGTACTTC. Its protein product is CASSEGLAGLYEQYF.

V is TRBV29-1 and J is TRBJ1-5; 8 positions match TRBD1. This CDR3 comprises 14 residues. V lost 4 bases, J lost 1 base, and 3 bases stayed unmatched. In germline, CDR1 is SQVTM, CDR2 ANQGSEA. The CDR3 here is CSVGQGTSNQPQHF. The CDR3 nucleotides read TGCAGCGTTGGACAGGGGACAAGCAATCAGCCCCAGCATTTT.

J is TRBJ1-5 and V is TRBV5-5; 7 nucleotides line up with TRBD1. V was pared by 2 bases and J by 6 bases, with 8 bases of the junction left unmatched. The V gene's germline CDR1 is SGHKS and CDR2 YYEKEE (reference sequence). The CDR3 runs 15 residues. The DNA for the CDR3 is TGTGCCAGCAGCTTTACAGGGGCCCCTGGTCAGCCCCAGCATTTT. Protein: CASSFTGAPGQPQHF.

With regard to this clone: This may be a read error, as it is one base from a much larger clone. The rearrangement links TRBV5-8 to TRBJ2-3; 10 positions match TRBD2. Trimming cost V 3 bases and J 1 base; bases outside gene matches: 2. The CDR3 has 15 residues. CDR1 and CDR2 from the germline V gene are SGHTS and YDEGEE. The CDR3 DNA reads TGTGCCAGCAGCTACGGACTAGCGGGCACAGATACGCAGTATTTT. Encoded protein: CASSYGLAGTDTQYF.

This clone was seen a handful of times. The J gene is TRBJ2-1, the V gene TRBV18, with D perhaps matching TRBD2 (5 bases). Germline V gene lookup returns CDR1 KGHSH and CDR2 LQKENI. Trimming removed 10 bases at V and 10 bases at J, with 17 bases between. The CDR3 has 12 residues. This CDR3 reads CANGVGQDEQFF. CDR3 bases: TGTGCCAACGGGGTCGGGCAGGACGAGCAGTTCTTC.

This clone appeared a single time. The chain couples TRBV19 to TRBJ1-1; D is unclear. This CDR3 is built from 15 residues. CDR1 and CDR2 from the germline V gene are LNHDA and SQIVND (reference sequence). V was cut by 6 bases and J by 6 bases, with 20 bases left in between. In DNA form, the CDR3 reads TGTGCCAGTAGCTCCGACGGGGTGTGGGTCCCTGAAGCTTTCTTT. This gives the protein CASSSDGVWVPEAFF.

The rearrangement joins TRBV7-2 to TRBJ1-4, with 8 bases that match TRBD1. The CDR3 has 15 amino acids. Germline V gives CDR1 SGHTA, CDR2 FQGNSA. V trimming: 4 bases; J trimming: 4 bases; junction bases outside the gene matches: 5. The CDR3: CASSSGQVFNEKLFF. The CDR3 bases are TGTGCCAGCAGCTCGGGACAGGTGTTTAATGAAAAACTGTTTTTT. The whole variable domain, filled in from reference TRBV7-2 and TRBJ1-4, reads GAGVSQSPSNKVTEKGKDVELRCDPISGHTALYWYRQSLGQGLEFLIYFQGNSAPDKSGLPSDRFSAERTGGSVSTLTIQRTQQEDSAVYLCASSSGQVFNEKLFFGSGTQLSVL.

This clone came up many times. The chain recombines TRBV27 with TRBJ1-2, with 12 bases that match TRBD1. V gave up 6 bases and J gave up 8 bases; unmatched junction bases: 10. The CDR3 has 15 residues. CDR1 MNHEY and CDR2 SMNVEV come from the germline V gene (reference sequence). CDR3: CASRNRDRGPGGYTF. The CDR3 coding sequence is TGTGCCAGCAGAAACCGGGACAGGGGGCCGGGAGGCTACACCTTC.

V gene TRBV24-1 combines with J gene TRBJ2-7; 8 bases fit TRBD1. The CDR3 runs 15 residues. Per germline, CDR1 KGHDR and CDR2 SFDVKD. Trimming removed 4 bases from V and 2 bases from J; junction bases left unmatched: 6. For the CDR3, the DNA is TGTGCCACCAGTGACCACGACAGGGGAGCCTACGAGCAGTACTTC. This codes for CATSDHDRGAYEQYF.

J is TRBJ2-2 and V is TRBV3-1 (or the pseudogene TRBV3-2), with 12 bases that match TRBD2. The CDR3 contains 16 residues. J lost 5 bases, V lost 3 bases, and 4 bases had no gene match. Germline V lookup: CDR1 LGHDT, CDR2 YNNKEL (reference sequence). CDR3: CASSHALAGGTGELFF. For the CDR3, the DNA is TGTGCCAGCAGCCATGCACTAGCGGGGGGTACCGGGGAGCTGTTTTTT.

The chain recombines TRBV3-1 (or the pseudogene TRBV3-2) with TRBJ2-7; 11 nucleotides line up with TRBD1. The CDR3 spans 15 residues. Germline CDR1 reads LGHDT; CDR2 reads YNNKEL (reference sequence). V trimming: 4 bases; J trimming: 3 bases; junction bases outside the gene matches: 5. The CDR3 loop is CASSLGQGAFYEQYF. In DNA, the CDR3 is TGTGCCAGCAGCCTCGGACAGGGGGCTTTCTACGAGCAGTACTTC.

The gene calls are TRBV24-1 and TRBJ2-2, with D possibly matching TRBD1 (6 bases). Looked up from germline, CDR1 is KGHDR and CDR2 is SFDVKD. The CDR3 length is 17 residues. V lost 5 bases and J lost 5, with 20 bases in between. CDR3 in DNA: TGTGCCACCAGTGGTGGCCCAAGACAGGTTTGGACCGGGGAGCTGTTTTTT. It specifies CATSGGPRQVWTGELFF.

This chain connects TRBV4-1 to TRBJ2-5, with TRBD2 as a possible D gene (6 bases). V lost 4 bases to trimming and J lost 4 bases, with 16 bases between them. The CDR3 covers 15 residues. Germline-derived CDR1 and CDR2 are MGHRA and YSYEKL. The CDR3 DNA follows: TGCGCCAGCAGCCGCTCGGACTTCGGGGGAGAGACCCAGTACTTC. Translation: CASSRSDFGGETQYF.

The CDR3 sequence is CASSPVMSSYNEQFF. CDR3 sequence (DNA): TGCGCCAGCAGCCCCGTGATGAGCTCCTACAATGAGCAGTTCTTC. The chain recombines TRBV5-1 with TRBJ2-1; no clear D. The CDR3 spans 15 residues. V lost 4 bases, J lost 0 bases, and 11 bases lay in between. In germline, CDR1 is SGHRS, CDR2 YFSETQ.

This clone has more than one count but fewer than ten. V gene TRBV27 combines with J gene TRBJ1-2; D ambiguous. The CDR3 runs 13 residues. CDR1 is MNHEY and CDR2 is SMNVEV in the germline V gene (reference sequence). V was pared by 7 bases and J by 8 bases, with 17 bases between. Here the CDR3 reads CASKSTWFGGYTF. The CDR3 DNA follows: TGTGCCAGCAAGTCTACCTGGTTCGGGGGCTACACCTTC.

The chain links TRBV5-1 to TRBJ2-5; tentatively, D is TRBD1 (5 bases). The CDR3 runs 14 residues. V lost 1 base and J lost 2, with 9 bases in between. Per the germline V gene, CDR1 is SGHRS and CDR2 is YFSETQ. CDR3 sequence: CASSLYGAQETQYF. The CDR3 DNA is TGCGCCAGCAGCTTGTATGGGGCACAAGAGACCCAGTACTTC.

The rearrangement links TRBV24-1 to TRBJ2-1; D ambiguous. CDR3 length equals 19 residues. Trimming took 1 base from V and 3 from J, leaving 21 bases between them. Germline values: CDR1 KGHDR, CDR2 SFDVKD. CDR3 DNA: TGTGCCACCAGTGATTTCCCCAAGAGACTCCCTCCCCACTACAATGAGCAGTTCTTC. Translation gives CATSDFPKRLPPHYNEQFF.

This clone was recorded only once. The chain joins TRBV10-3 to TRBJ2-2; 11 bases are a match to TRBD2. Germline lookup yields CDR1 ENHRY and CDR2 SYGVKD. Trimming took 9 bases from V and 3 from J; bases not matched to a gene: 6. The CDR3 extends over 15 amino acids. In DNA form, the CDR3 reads TGTGCCATTGGTAGCGGGGGGGCTGACACCGGGGAGCTGTTTTTT. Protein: CAIGSGGADTGELFF.

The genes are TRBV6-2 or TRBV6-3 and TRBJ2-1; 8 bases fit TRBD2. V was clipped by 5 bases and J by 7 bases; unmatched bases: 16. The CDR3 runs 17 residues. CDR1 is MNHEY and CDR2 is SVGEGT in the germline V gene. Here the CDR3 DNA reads TGTGCCAGCAGTACTAGCCGAGGGCGGGGGGTTCGGAATGAGCAGTTCTTC. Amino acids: CASSTSRGRGVRNEQFF.

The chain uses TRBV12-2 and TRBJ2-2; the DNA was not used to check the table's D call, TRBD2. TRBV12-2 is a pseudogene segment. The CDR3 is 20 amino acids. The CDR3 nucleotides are TGTGCAAGTCGCTCCCGCGGGGGAGGAGGGCGGGGCCCGCGGTCCGGGGAGCTGTTTTTT. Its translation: CASRSRGGGGRGPRSGELFF.

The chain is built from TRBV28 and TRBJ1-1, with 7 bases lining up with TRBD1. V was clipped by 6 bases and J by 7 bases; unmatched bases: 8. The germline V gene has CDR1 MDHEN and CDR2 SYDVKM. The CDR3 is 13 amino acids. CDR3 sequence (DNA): TGTGCCAGCAGCCTTTTAGGGGGCCTTGAAGCTTTCTTT. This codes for CASSLLGGLEAFF.

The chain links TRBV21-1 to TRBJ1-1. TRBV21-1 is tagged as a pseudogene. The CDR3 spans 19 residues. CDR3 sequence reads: CASSKKRGPLLSRGTEAFF. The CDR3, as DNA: TGTGCCAGCAGCAAAAAGCGGGGGCCTCTTTTATCCAGAGGCACTGAAGCTTTCTTT.